Each of the 24 T cell receptor beta chains below was sequenced from the same sample in a study of response to subunit inactivated influenza vaccine. MiXCR was run by TCRdb on the RT-PCR reads, yielding one entry per CDR3 protein. The sample carries about 500,000 distinct CDR3 sequences, roughly 13% recorded once. The sequences come from PBMCs from blood, collected roughly 47 days after vaccination. These receptors originate from a man aged 45 to 65 who received an inactivated influenza vaccine.

This rearrangement joins TRBV4-2 to TRBJ2-7, with 7 nucleotides matching TRBD2. The CDR3 consists of 15 residues. Germline V gene lookup returns CDR1 LGHNA and CDR2 YNFKEQ. The V and J ends lost 0 bases and 2 bases, in that order; junction bases with no gene match: 4. The CDR3 DNA sequence: TGTGCCAGCAGCCAAGAGGCTAGCGGCGCCTACGAGCAGTACTTC. This codes for CASSQEASGAYEQYF.

This clonotype was found many times. The rearrangement links TRBV12-3 or TRBV12-4 to TRBJ1-1; no clear D gene. This CDR3 has 15 amino acids. Between the trimmed V and J ends, which lost 8 bases and 1 base, there was a span of 17 bases. The CDR3 loop is CASSVDGRGNTEAFF. In DNA, the CDR3 is TGTGCCAGCTCAGTGGATGGACGGGGGAACACTGAAGCTTTCTTT.

This clonotype was detected only a few times. V is TRBV7-2 and J is TRBJ1-2; 8 nucleotides line up with TRBD1. The CDR3 totals 15 residues. The V segment lost 4 bases and the J segment 8 bases; nucleotides outside the gene matches: 12. Germline loops: CDR1 SGHTA, CDR2 FQGNSA. CDR3 bases: TGTGCCAGCAGCTCCTATATGCCAGGGGGCGGGGGCTACACCTTC. Its protein product is CASSSYMPGGGGYTF. The full variable domain, its missing parts supplied by reference TRBV7-2 and TRBJ1-2, is GAGVSQSPSNKVTEKGKDVELRCDPISGHTALYWYRQSLGQGLEFLIYFQGNSAPDKSGLPSDRFSAERTGGSVSTLTIQRTQQEDSAVYLCASSSYMPGGGGYTFGSGTRLTVV.

This chain links TRBV6-5 with TRBJ2-4, with D maybe TRBD1 (6 bases). The CDR3 extends over 15 amino acids. Germline V lookup: CDR1 MNHEY, CDR2 SVGAGI. Trimming removed 1 base from V and 6 bases from J, with 13 bases in between. CDR3 DNA: TGTGCCAGCAGTTACTATGGGGGCGCGGGAAACATTCAGTACTTC. It specifies CASSYYGGAGNIQYF.

This chain connects TRBV10-2 to TRBJ2-2, with TRBD1 as a possible D gene (5 bases). Trimming shortened V by 3 bases and J by 0 bases, and 8 bases separated the two germline ends. The CDR3 runs to 15 residues. Germline CDR1 WSHSY, CDR2 SAAADI. CDR3 in DNA: TGCGCCAGCAGTGACCCAGGGACGAACACCGGGGAGCTGTTTTTT. It encodes CASSDPGTNTGELFF.

The V call is TRBV5-1, the J call TRBJ2-3; 8 bases are shared with TRBD2. The J segment lost 0 bases and the V segment lost 0 bases, leaving 6 bases of the junction unmatched. CDR3 size: 17 residues. Germline V gene lookup returns CDR1 SGHRS and CDR2 YFSETQ. The chain's CDR3 is CASSLVPAGASTDTQYF. In nucleotides, the CDR3 is TGCGCCAGCAGCTTGGTGCCAGCGGGGGCTAGCACAGATACGCAGTATTTT. The complete variable domain, with remaining parts taken from reference TRBV5-1 and TRBJ2-3, reads KAGVTQTPRYLIKTRGQQVTLSCSPISGHRSVSWYQQTPGQGLQFLFEYFSETQRNKGNFPGRFSGRQFSNSRSEMNVSTLELGDSALYLCASSLVPAGASTDTQYFGPGTRLTVL.

In this sample, this clonotype turned up once. The chain uses TRBV4-3 and TRBJ2-5; 7 positions match TRBD1. The junction had 5 bases not matched to a gene; V was cut back by 2 bases and J by 2 bases. Germline V gene data show CDR1 as LGHNA and CDR2 as YSLEER. This CDR3 is built from 15 residues. The CDR3 DNA sequence: TGCGCCAGCAGCCAATCGTGGGGACAGCAAGAGACCCAGTACTTC. Translating gives CASSQSWGQQETQYF.

This clonotype showed up many times. The chain links TRBV5-6 to TRBJ2-1, with D perhaps TRBD2 (6 bases). Per the germline V gene, CDR1 is SGHDT and CDR2 is YYEEEE. The CDR3 loop spans 15 amino acids. The V end was cut by 3 bases, the J end by 9 bases, with 19 bases between. The CDR3 loop reads CASSSERVGWREQFF. The DNA of the CDR3 is TGTGCCAGCAGCTCGGAGCGGGTGGGGTGGCGTGAGCAGTTCTTC.

V gene TRBV11-2 combines with J gene TRBJ2-7, with TRBD1 identical over 7 bases. From germline, CDR1 is SGHAT and CDR2 FQNNGV. V lost 4 bases and J lost 3; bases outside the gene matches: 6. The CDR3 contains 14 residues. CDR3 residues: CASSSTGPSYEQYF. CDR3 DNA sequence: TGTGCCAGCAGCTCGACAGGGCCTAGCTACGAGCAGTACTTC.

V and J are TRBV28 and TRBJ1-1; D is undetermined. From germline, CDR1 is MDHEN and CDR2 SYDVKM. Deletions cut 3 bases from V and 6 bases from J, with 17 bases between. The CDR3 extends over 15 amino acids. CDR3 loop: CASSFQDRDIPEAFF. The CDR3 DNA follows: TGTGCCAGCAGTTTTCAGGACCGGGATATCCCTGAAGCTTTCTTT.

The chain couples TRBV11-1 to TRBJ2-5; D is perhaps TRBD2 (6 bases). The CDR3 is made up of 15 amino acids. Germline assignment: CDR1 SGHAT and CDR2 FQDESV (reference sequence). The germline V and J ends were trimmed by 5 bases and 2 bases, with 15 bases remaining between them. The CDR3 sequence is CASSPHSGSQETQYF. The CDR3 coding sequence is TGTGCCAGCAGCCCCCATAGCGGCTCTCAAGAGACCCAGTACTTC.

The chain carries TRBV28 and TRBJ2-5; weak D call: TRBD1 (6 bases). Looked up from germline, CDR1 is MDHEN and CDR2 is SYDVKM. V was pared by 5 bases and J by 7 bases, with 14 bases between. The CDR3 sequence is 13 residues long. This chain's CDR3 is CASSPGQWGTQYF. The CDR3 DNA reads as TGTGCCAGCAGTCCCGGACAGTGGGGGACCCAGTACTTC.

This clonotype was detected ten times or more. The rearrangement joins TRBV20-1 to TRBJ2-1, with 9 bases lining up with TRBD2. V lost 0 bases and J lost 4; bases outside the gene matches: 4. The germline V gene has CDR1 DFQATT and CDR2 SNEGSKA (reference sequence). CDR3 size: 15 residues. The CDR3 loop is CSAREILAGYNEQFF. CDR3 sequence (DNA): TGCAGTGCTAGAGAGATACTAGCGGGTTACAATGAGCAGTTCTTC.

In its sample, this clonotype was seen a few times. This rearrangement joins TRBV5-1 to TRBJ2-5; the match to TRBD1 covers 7 bases. The V gene's germline CDR1 is SGHRS and CDR2 YFSETQ. The CDR3 is 14 residues long. With 2 bases clipped from V and 3 bases from J, the junction kept 4 bases outside the gene matches. CDR3 loop: CASSFGTEKETQYF. CDR3 nucleotides: TGCGCCAGCAGCTTCGGGACAGAGAAAGAGACCCAGTACTTC.

V gene TRBV7-8 combines with J gene TRBJ2-1; 7 nucleotides agree with TRBD2. The CDR3 has 17 residues. Germline lookup yields CDR1 SGHVS and CDR2 FQNEAQ. V lost 2 bases to trimming and J lost 5 bases; unmatched junction nucleotides: 12. The CDR3 DNA follows: TGTGCCAGCAGCTTATCGGTCGCGGGAGAGGTCCACAATGAGCAGTTCTTC. Translating it yields CASSLSVAGEVHNEQFF.

The chain is built from TRBV7-2 and TRBJ2-2, with TRBD1 matching over 9 bases. CDR1 SGHTA and CDR2 FQGNSA come from the germline V gene. CDR3 length: 14 amino acids. The V and J ends lost 5 bases and 7 bases, in that order; junction bases with no gene match: 5. The DNA for the CDR3 is TGTGCCAGCAGCCGGGACAGGGCTGGCGGGGAGCTGTTTTTT. Translation gives CASSRDRAGGELFF.

Of note for this clonotype: A far more abundant clone sits one base away, making this likely a read error. The CDR3 end shows no conserved phenylalanine or tryptophan, and so a read error is likely. J is TRBJ2-1 and V is TRBV12-3 or TRBV12-4; no clear D. The CDR3 sequence is 12 residues long. Trimming took off 0 bases at V and 7 bases at J, with 4 bases between the two ends. CDR3 protein: CASSLAGNEQFY. The CDR3 coding sequence is TGTGCCAGCAGTTTAGCCGGGAATGAGCAGTTCTAC.

In this sample, this clonotype turned up once. The chain carries TRBV18 and TRBJ2-7; D unresolved. Germline V lookup: CDR1 KGHSH, CDR2 LQKENI. V gave up 2 bases and J gave up 2 bases, with 10 bases separating them. CDR3 size: 14 residues. CDR3 coding DNA: TGTGCCAGCTCACCAGGTCTTGAAGCCTACGAGCAGTACTTC. This codes for CASSPGLEAYEQYF.

This chain joins TRBV4-1 and TRBJ2-7; maybe TRBD1 (6 bases). Trimming cost V 0 bases and J 0 bases, with 12 bases left between them. This CDR3 comprises 16 residues. Germline CDR1 reads MGHRA; CDR2 reads YSYEKL. CDR3 region: CASSQDWGLSSYEQYF. For the CDR3, the DNA is TGCGCCAGCAGCCAAGACTGGGGGCTAAGCTCCTACGAGCAGTACTTC.

This clonotype was seen only a few times. This sequence joins TRBV24-1 and TRBJ2-1, with D possibly being TRBD1 (5 bases). V lost 9 bases, J lost 0 bases, and 14 bases lay in between. This CDR3 is 15 amino acids long. Germline-derived CDR1 and CDR2 are KGHDR and SFDVKD. The CDR3 reads CATSTGVSSYNEQFF. DNA for the CDR3: TGTGCCACCTCCACAGGCGTGAGCTCCTACAATGAGCAGTTCTTC.

This clonotype was counted ten times or more. The chain joins TRBV28 to TRBJ2-3, with D perhaps TRBD2 (6 bases). The CDR3 covers 14 residues. The V gene's germline CDR1 is MDHEN and CDR2 SYDVKM. The V end was cut by 8 bases, the J end by 0 bases, with 12 bases between. The CDR3 region has the DNA TGTGCCAGCTTTTCGGCGGGGAGCACAGATACGCAGTATTTT. This gives the protein CASFSAGSTDTQYF.

The V and J genes are TRBV25-1 and TRBJ2-4, with D perhaps matching TRBD1 or TRBD2 (5 bases each). Per the germline V gene, CDR1 is MGHDK and CDR2 is SYGVNS. This CDR3 has 14 residues. The ends were cut back, 1 base at V and 7 bases at J, with 11 bases in the middle. The CDR3, as DNA: TGTGCCAGCAGTGAATTTGGGGGTTTGAACATTCAGTACTTC. This gives the protein CASSEFGGLNIQYF.

This clonotype was detected many times. CDR3 DNA sequence: TGCAGCGTCCGGGTTGGCTCGCGGGGCTACACCTTC. Translated, it gives CSVRVGSRGYTF. The V gene is TRBV29-1, the J gene TRBJ1-2; no reliable D call. Germline V CDR1 and CDR2: SQVTM, ANQGSEA. CDR3 length: 12 amino acids. The V end was cut by 6 bases, the J end by 8 bases, with 16 bases between. Drawing the rest from reference TRBV29-1 and TRBJ1-2, the complete variable domain is SAVISQKPSRDICQRGTSLTIQCQVDSQVTMMFWYRQQPGQSLTLIATANQGSEATYESGFVIDKFPISRPNLTFSTLTVSNMSPEDSSIYLCSVRVGSRGYTFGSGTRLTVV.

This clonotype was observed at least ten times. The chain is built from TRBV6-5 and TRBJ2-2; 10 bases are a match to TRBD1. Trimming took 4 bases from V and 7 from J; bases not matched to a gene: 6. CDR1 and CDR2 (germline): MNHEY, SVGAGI. This CDR3 spans 15 amino acids. CDR3 DNA sequence: TGTGCCAGCAGTTCCGGGACAGGGGCTGACGGGGAGCTGTTTTTT. It yields the protein CASSSGTGADGELFF.